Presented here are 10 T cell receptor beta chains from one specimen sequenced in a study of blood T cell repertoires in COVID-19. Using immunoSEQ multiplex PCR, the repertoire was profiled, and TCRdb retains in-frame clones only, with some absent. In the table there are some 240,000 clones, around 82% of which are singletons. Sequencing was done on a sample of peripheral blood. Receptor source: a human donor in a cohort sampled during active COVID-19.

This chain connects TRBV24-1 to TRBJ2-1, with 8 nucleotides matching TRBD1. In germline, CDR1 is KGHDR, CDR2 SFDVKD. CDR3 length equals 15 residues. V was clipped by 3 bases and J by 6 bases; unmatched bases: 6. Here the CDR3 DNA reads TGTGCCACCAGTGATGACAGGGGTATTGGCAATGAGCAGTTCTTC. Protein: CATSDDRGIGNEQFF.

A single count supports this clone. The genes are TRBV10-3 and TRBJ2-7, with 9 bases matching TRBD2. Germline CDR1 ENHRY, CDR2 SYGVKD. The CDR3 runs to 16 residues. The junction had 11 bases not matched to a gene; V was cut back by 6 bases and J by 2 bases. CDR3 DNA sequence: TGTGCCATCAGGCCGGGACTAGCAAACGGTCCCTACGAGCAGTACTTC. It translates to CAIRPGLANGPYEQYF.

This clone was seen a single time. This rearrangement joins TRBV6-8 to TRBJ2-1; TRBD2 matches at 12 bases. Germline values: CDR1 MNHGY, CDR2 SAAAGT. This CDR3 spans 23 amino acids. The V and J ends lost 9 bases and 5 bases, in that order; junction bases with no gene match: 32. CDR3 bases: TGTGCCAGTACCCCCCGACAGGGTGTGAGCCAGACTAGCGGGGGCTTACCGAACAATGAGCAGTTCTTC. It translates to CASTPRQGVSQTSGGLPNNEQFF.

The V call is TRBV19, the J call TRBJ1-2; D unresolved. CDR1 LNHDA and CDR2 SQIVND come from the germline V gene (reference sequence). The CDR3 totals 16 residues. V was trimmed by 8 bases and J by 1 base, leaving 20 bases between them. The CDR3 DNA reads TGTGCCAGTGGATCTTCCCGAGCAGGACTTAACTATGGCTACACCTTC. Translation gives CASGSSRAGLNYGYTF. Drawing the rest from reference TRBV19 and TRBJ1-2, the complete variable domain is DGGITQSPKYLFRKEGQNVTLSCEQNLNHDAMYWYRQDPGQGLRLIYYSQIVNDFQKGDIAEGYSVSREKKESFPLTVTSAQKNPTAFYLCASGSSRAGLNYGYTFGSGTRLTVV.

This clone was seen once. For the CDR3, the DNA is TGTGCCAGCTCACCGGGGGCGCCGCTGGGCTACGAGCAGTACTTC. Translating gives CASSPGAPLGYEQYF. This chain uses TRBV18 with TRBJ2-7; TRBD1 is a possible D gene (6 bases). Trimming pared 3 bases from V and 3 bases from J, leaving 15 bases between. Germline V lookup: CDR1 KGHSH, CDR2 LQKENI. The CDR3 loop spans 15 amino acids.

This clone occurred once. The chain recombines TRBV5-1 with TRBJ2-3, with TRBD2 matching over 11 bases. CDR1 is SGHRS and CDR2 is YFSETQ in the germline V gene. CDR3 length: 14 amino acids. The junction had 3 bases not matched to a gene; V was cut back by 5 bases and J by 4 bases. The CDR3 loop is CASSTSGRADTQYF. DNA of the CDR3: TGCGCCAGCAGTACTAGCGGGAGAGCAGATACGCAGTATTTT.

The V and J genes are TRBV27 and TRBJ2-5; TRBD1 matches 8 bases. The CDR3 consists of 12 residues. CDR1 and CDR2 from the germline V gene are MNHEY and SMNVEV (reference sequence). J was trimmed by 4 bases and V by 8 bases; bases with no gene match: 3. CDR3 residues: CASGQGGETQYF. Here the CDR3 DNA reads TGTGCCAGCGGACAGGGAGGAGAGACCCAGTACTTC.

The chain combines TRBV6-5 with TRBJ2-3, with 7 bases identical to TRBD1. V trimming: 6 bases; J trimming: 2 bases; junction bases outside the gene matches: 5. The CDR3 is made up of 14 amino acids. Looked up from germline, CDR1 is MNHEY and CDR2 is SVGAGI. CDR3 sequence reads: CASSRQGYTDTQYF. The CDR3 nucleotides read TGTGCCAGCAGCCGACAGGGTTACACAGATACGCAGTATTTT.

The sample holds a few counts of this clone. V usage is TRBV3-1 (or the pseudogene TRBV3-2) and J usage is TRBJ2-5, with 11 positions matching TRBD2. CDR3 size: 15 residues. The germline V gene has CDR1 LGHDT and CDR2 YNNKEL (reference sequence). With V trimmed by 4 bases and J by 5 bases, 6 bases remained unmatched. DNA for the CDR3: TGTGCCAGCAGCCTTAGACTAGCGGGGAGGGAGACCCAGTACTTC. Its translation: CASSLRLAGRETQYF.

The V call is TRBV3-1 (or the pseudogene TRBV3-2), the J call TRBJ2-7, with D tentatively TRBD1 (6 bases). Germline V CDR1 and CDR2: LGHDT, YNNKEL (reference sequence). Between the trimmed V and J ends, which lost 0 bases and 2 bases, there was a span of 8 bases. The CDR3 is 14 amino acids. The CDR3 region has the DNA TGTGCCAGCAGCCAAGACACAGGGACCTACGAGCAGTACTTC. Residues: CASSQDTGTYEQYF.